This TCR beta chain was found in a study of metastatic and nonmetastatic thyroid tumors. This clone came up many times. Thyroid surgery took place with no prior treatment in any patient. Germline-derived CDR1 and CDR2 are MNHEY and SMNVEV (reference sequence). V lost 7 bases and J lost 4, with 8 bases in between. This CDR3 has 12 amino acids. Via MiXCR, TCRdb re-called the PCR reads. The sample shows approximately 31,000 clones, approximately 19% of them seen only once. The chain combines TRBV27 with TRBJ1-5; D unresolved. This clonotype originated in a female donor with papillary thyroid cancer or a benign thyroid nodule (not recorded which). Some clones in this sample may be carry-over from other donors' samples. Sample: blood. CDR3 in DNA: TGTGCCAGCAAGGCAAGTAATCAGCCCCAGCATTTT. Translated: CASKASNQPQHF.